These 2 T cell receptor beta chains came from one sample sequenced in a study of blood T cells in healthy people across ages. For the second PCR, which ran for 7 to 11 cycles, a sample-barcoded 5' primer and a J-beta primer mix were used. TCRdb recomputed calls from the 5' RACE reads with MiXCR, one row per CDR3 protein. The table has more than 1,000,000 distinct CDR3 sequences, 25% seen once. The same sample was also studied in work on T cells of mothers and their children.

Sequencing used blood. The receptors here all came from a girl aged 2 to 10 in good health.

The chain uses TRBV5-5 and TRBJ2-4, with a weak D call TRBD2 (6 bases). Looked up from germline, CDR1 is SGHKS and CDR2 is YYEKEE (reference sequence). Trimming stripped 0 bases from V and 8 bases from J, with 18 bases between. The CDR3 is 16 amino acids. The CDR3 coding sequence is TGTGCCAGCAGCTTGGGGACTACCGTCCCCGGGGACATTCAGTACTTC. Translation: CASSLGTTVPGDIQYF. Supplemented by reference TRBV5-5 and TRBJ2-4, the full variable domain reads DAGVTQSPTHLIKTRGQQVTLRCSPISGHKSVSWYQQVLGQGPQFIFQYYEKEERGRGNFPDRFSARQFPNYSSELNVNALLLGDSALYLCASSLGTTVPGDIQYFGAGTRLSVL.

Worth noting for this clonotype: A single base separates this from a much larger clone, so it may be a read error. The chain carries TRBV7-3 and TRBJ1-1; D is possibly TRBD1 (5 bases). The CDR3 runs to 13 residues. Germline-derived CDR1 and CDR2 are SGHTA and FQGTGA. The CDR3 DNA follows: TGTGCCAGCAGCGCCGACAGAAACACTGGAGCTTTCTTT. Translated, it gives CASSADRNTGAFF.